This is a list of T cell receptor beta chains from one sample in a study of blood T cell repertoires in COVID-19. TCRdb keeps only in-frame clones here, not all; method: immunoSEQ multiplex PCR. The table lists 150,000 to 200,000 clones, roughly 88% of them singletons, with 9% in the top ten. Sequencing was performed on PBMCs or T cells enriched from blood (not recorded which). The receptors were gathered from a woman younger than 30 who had recovered from COVID-19. Each CDR3 is given with its conserved first and last residue. The D gene is left open where the match is weak. Clone sizes are given selectively: once, few, many, or a class where the clone is expanded.

clone_size: -; j_call: TRBJ2-3; v_call: TRBV5-1; d_call: TRBD2; cdr3_aa: CASSEGLAGGKSDTQYF; cdr3_nt: TGCGCCAGCAGCGAGGGACTAGCGGGGGGCAAGTCAGATACGCAGTATTTT
clone_size: -; j_call: TRBJ2-7; v_call: TRBV23-1; d_call: TRBD1; cdr3_aa: CASSPHQDRSHEQYF; cdr3_nt: TGCGCCAGCAGTCCCCACCAGGACAGGTCCCACGAGCAGTACTTC
clone_size: -; j_call: TRBJ1-1; v_call: TRBV5-4; d_call: TRBD1; cdr3_aa: CASSSPTGGMNTEAFF; cdr3_nt: TGTGCCAGCAGCTCCCCTACAGGGGGGATGAACACTGAAGCTTTCTTT
clone_size: -; j_call: TRBJ2-7; v_call: TRBV5-4; d_call: TRBD2; cdr3_aa: CASSVPGGYEQYF; cdr3_nt: TGTGCCAGCAGCGTACCGGGGGGTTACGAGCAGTACTTC
clone_size: -; j_call: TRBJ2-1; v_call: TRBV11-3; d_call: TRBD2; cdr3_aa: CASSRLAGGYNEQFF; cdr3_nt: TGTGCCAGCAGCCGATTAGCGGGAGGGTACAATGAGCAGTTCTTC
clone_size: -; j_call: TRBJ1-3; v_call: TRBV29-1; d_call: -; cdr3_aa: CSVEGATGGNTIYF; cdr3_nt: TGCAGCGTTGAGGGGGCCACCGGTGGAAACACCATATATTTT
clone_size: -; j_call: TRBJ2-5; v_call: TRBV7-9; d_call: -; cdr3_aa: CASSPTPIQETQYF; cdr3_nt: TGTGCCAGCAGCCCAACACCGATTCAAGAGACCCAGTACTTC
clone_size: -; j_call: TRBJ1-5; v_call: TRBV18; d_call: -; cdr3_aa: CASSPPGQGDQPQHF; cdr3_nt: TGTGCCAGCTCACCACCGGGTCAGGGCGACCAGCCCCAGCATTTT
clone_size: -; j_call: TRBJ1-6; v_call: TRBV6-1; d_call: TRBD1; cdr3_aa: CASSEAGTGGSPLHF; cdr3_nt: TGTGCCAGCAGTGAAGCCGGGACAGGGGGCTCACCCCTCCACTTT
clone_size: once; j_call: TRBJ2-2; v_call: TRBV7-2; d_call: -; cdr3_aa: CASSLLFVGGTGELFF; cdr3_nt: TGTGCCAGCAGCTTATTGTTTGTGGGGGGCACCGGGGAGCTGTTTTTT
clone_size: -; j_call: TRBJ1-5; v_call: TRBV7-9; d_call: TRBD1; cdr3_aa: CASSRGQDSNQPQHF; cdr3_nt: TGTGCCAGCAGCAGGGGACAGGATAGCAATCAGCCCCAGCATTTT
clone_size: -; j_call: TRBJ1-1; v_call: TRBV7-9; d_call: TRBD1; cdr3_aa: CASSYQGTGVTAFF; cdr3_nt: TGTGCCAGCAGCTACCAAGGGACAGGGGTCACTGCTTTCTTT
clone_size: once; j_call: TRBJ1-2; v_call: TRBV29-1; d_call: -; cdr3_aa: CSVATQVIYTF; cdr3_nt: TGCAGCGTAGCTACACAGGTTATTTACACCTTC
clone_size: -; j_call: TRBJ2-1; v_call: TRBV24-1; d_call: TRBD2; cdr3_aa: CATSVLGLAGDNEQFF; cdr3_nt: TGTGCCACCAGTGTCCTCGGGCTAGCGGGAGACAATGAGCAGTTCTTC
clone_size: -; j_call: TRBJ1-3; v_call: TRBV28; d_call: -; cdr3_aa: CASSLGPSGNTIYF; cdr3_nt: TGTGCCAGCAGTTTGGGGCCCTCTGGAAACACCATATATTTT
clone_size: -; j_call: TRBJ2-7; v_call: TRBV9; d_call: -; cdr3_aa: CASGPYEQYF; cdr3_nt: TGTGCCAGCGGGCCCTACGAGCAGTACTTC
clone_size: -; j_call: TRBJ1-2; v_call: TRBV5-1; d_call: TRBD1; cdr3_aa: CASGQDPNYGYTF; cdr3_nt: TGCGCCAGTGGACAGGACCCCAACTATGGCTACACCTTC
clone_size: -; j_call: TRBJ1-1; v_call: TRBV12-3/TRBV12-4; d_call: -; cdr3_aa: CASTLRGEAFF; cdr3_nt: TGTGCCAGCACGTTGAGGGGGGAAGCTTTCTTT
clone_size: -; j_call: TRBJ1-2; v_call: TRBV24-1; d_call: -; cdr3_aa: CATSDRTELYGYTF; cdr3_nt: TGTGCCACCAGTGATAGGACTGAGCTCTATGGCTACACCTTC
clone_size: -; j_call: TRBJ2-7; v_call: TRBV28; d_call: TRBD2; cdr3_aa: CASSLGTSGSYEQYF; cdr3_nt: TGTGCCAGCAGTCTAGGGACTAGCGGGAGCTACGAGCAGTACTTC
clone_size: -; j_call: TRBJ1-1; v_call: TRBV19; d_call: TRBD1; cdr3_aa: CASSIGQGVKSTEAFF; cdr3_nt: TGTGCCAGTAGTATAGGACAGGGGGTTAAGAGCACTGAAGCTTTCTTT
clone_size: -; j_call: TRBJ2-1; v_call: TRBV15; d_call: TRBD2; cdr3_aa: CATSRDLAGEYRVEQFF; cdr3_nt: TGTGCCACCAGCAGAGATCTAGCGGGAGAGTATAGAGTTGAGCAGTTCTTC
clone_size: -; j_call: TRBJ2-7; v_call: TRBV11-2; d_call: -; cdr3_aa: CASSLEQGGQYF; cdr3_nt: TGTGCCAGCAGCTTAGAACAGGGTGGGCAGTACTTC
clone_size: -; j_call: TRBJ2-7; v_call: TRBV19; d_call: -; cdr3_aa: CASSTGNYEQYF; cdr3_nt: TGTGCCAGTTCGACAGGAAACTACGAGCAGTACTTC
clone_size: -; j_call: TRBJ2-7; v_call: TRBV29-1; d_call: -; cdr3_aa: CSVGEVYEQYF; cdr3_nt: TGCAGCGTTGGCGAGGTATACGAGCAGTACTTC
clone_size: -; j_call: TRBJ1-4; v_call: TRBV11-2; d_call: TRBD1; cdr3_aa: CASSPTGRGEKLFF; cdr3_nt: TGTGCCAGCAGCCCGACAGGGAGAGGTGAAAAACTGTTTTTT
clone_size: few; j_call: TRBJ2-1; v_call: TRBV19; d_call: TRBD2; cdr3_aa: CASSISSGGHNEQFF; cdr3_nt: TGTGCCAGTAGTATTAGTAGCGGGGGGCACAATGAGCAGTTCTTC
clone_size: -; j_call: TRBJ2-7; v_call: TRBV21-1; d_call: -; cdr3_aa: CASSKRGDTYEQYF; cdr3_nt: TGTGCCAGCAGCAAACGGGGGGACACCTACGAGCAGTACTTC
clone_size: -; j_call: TRBJ2-7; v_call: TRBV15; d_call: TRBD2; cdr3_aa: CATSSFLVGTSGGYEQYF; cdr3_nt: TGTGCCACCAGCAGCTTTTTGGTTGGGACTAGCGGGGGTTACGAGCAGTACTTC
clone_size: -; j_call: TRBJ2-7; v_call: TRBV15; d_call: -; cdr3_aa: CATSRGGLDSYEQYF; cdr3_nt: TGTGCCACCAGCAGAGGAGGACTGGACTCTTACGAGCAGTACTTC
clone_size: -; j_call: TRBJ1-1; v_call: TRBV20-1; d_call: TRBD1; cdr3_aa: CSASGGDRGNTEAFF; cdr3_nt: TGCAGTGCTAGTGGGGGGGACAGGGGGAACACTGAAGCTTTCTTT
clone_size: once; j_call: TRBJ2-1; v_call: TRBV7-9; d_call: TRBD2; cdr3_aa: CASSYSSGGLSSYNEQFF; cdr3_nt: TGTGCCAGCAGCTATTCTAGCGGGGGTCTGAGCTCCTACAATGAGCAGTTCTTC
clone_size: -; j_call: TRBJ2-7; v_call: TRBV18; d_call: TRBD2; cdr3_aa: CASSPSGRAFAEQYF; cdr3_nt: TGTGCCAGCTCACCTAGCGGGAGGGCCTTCGCCGAGCAGTACTTC
clone_size: -; j_call: TRBJ1-5; v_call: TRBV30; d_call: -; cdr3_aa: CAWSAGDNQPQHF; cdr3_nt: TGTGCCTGGAGTGCCGGGGATAATCAGCCCCAGCATTTT
clone_size: -; j_call: TRBJ2-3; v_call: TRBV19; d_call: -; cdr3_aa: CASTPTGVIADTQYF; cdr3_nt: TGTGCCAGTACCCCCACGGGGGTTATTGCAGATACGCAGTATTTT
clone_size: -; j_call: TRBJ1-1; v_call: TRBV5-6; d_call: -; cdr3_aa: CASSYTGFTEAFF; cdr3_nt: TGTGCCAGCAGCTACACGGGGTTCACTGAAGCTTTCTTT